The 25 T cell receptor beta chains presented below share a single source sample, sequenced in a study of shared clonotypes between healthy human individuals. Terminally differentiated effector memory CD45RA+ cells were excluded from the naive CD8 cells, which were CD45RO-negative and positively selected for CCR7. Measured with immunoSEQ multiplex PCR; TCRdb has only the in-frame clones, and not every one. Of about 870,000 clones listed, nearly 95% are singletons. Sequences were obtained from naive CD8+ T cells sorted from blood. The receptors shown here come from a man aged 30-40 years in good health.

This clone was recorded only once. This sequence joins TRBV18 and TRBJ2-7; D call uncertain. The germline CDR1 and CDR2 sequences are KGHSH and LQKENI. This CDR3 has 14 amino acids. With 0 bases removed from V and 7 bases from J, the gap between germline ends came to 13 bases. The CDR3 is CASSPPHAKWEQYF. CDR3 DNA sequence: TGTGCCAGCTCACCACCGCACGCCAAGTGGGAGCAGTACTTC.

V and J are TRBV4-1 and TRBJ2-1; 7 bases line up with TRBD2. Unmatched junction bases numbered 2, after V lost 3 bases and J lost 6 bases. The CDR3 sequence is 13 residues long. Germline V gene lookup returns CDR1 MGHRA and CDR2 YSYEKL. Here the CDR3 reads CASSHRLANEQFF. CDR3 nucleotides: TGCGCCAGCAGCCACCGACTAGCCAATGAGCAGTTCTTC.

This chain connects TRBV7-9 to TRBJ1-1; TRBD1 is a possible D gene (5 bases). Germline V gene lookup returns CDR1 SEHNR and CDR2 FQNEAQ (reference sequence). CDR3 size: 12 residues. Trimming shortened V by 4 bases and J by 8 bases, and 11 bases separated the two germline ends. The CDR3 nucleotides read TGTGCCAGCAGCTGGGGGACTCCCGAAGCTTTCTTT. This codes for CASSWGTPEAFF.

This chain links TRBV28 with TRBJ2-3; D gene uncertain. This CDR3 is built from 14 residues. The germline V and J ends were trimmed by 5 bases and 0 bases, with 9 bases remaining between them. In germline, CDR1 is MDHEN, CDR2 SYDVKM. The CDR3 bases are TGTGCCAGCAGTCCGTTGAGAAGCACAGATACGCAGTATTTT. It encodes CASSPLRSTDTQYF.

This clone was recorded once. V is TRBV9 and J is TRBJ1-1; D remains ambiguous. This CDR3 spans 14 amino acids. Germline V gene data show CDR1 as SGDLS and CDR2 as YYNGEE. V was cut by 4 bases and J by 1 base, with 11 bases left in between. The CDR3 sequence: CASSPPAPNTEAFF. The CDR3, as DNA: TGTGCCAGCAGCCCACCGGCACCGAACACTGAAGCTTTCTTT.

The V and J genes are TRBV10-3 and TRBJ2-7; D gene unclear. V was shortened by 3 bases and J by 2 bases, with 14 bases between the two germline ends. The CDR3 length is 15 residues. Germline V gene lookup returns CDR1 ENHRY and CDR2 SYGVKD. CDR3 loop: CAISDLPDLTYEQYF. The CDR3 region has the DNA TGTGCCATCAGTGATCTCCCAGATCTAACCTACGAGCAGTACTTC.

The chain employs TRBV29-1 and TRBJ2-7; no clear D gene. CDR1 is SQVTM and CDR2 is ANQGSEA in the germline V gene. V lost 4 bases and J lost 3, with 16 bases in between. CDR3 length: 14 residues. This CDR3 is CSVANSAEFYEQYF. DNA for the CDR3: TGCAGCGTTGCTAATTCGGCGGAGTTCTACGAGCAGTACTTC.

This clone has only one observation. V gene TRBV10-3 combines with J gene TRBJ2-7; a weak D match, TRBD2 (5 bases). This CDR3 has 12 residues. Looked up from germline, CDR1 is ENHRY and CDR2 is SYGVKD. The ends were cut back, 6 bases at V and 3 bases at J, with 9 bases in the middle. CDR3 sequence (DNA): TGTGCCATCAGGGGGAGCAACTACGAGCAGTACTTC. Its translation is CAIRGSNYEQYF.

V gene TRBV9 combines with J gene TRBJ1-1; D not resolved. The CDR3 sequence is 13 residues long. From germline, CDR1 is SGDLS and CDR2 YYNGEE. The V end lost 4 bases, the J end lost 5 bases, and 12 bases lay between the germline ends. Written as DNA, the CDR3 is TGTGCCAGCAGCCTCTGGGGTGGTACTGAAGCTTTCTTT. Amino acids: CASSLWGGTEAFF.

V is TRBV14 and J is TRBJ2-5; D gene ambiguous. The DNA end is a closer match to TRBJ2-7, so the J assignment may be wrong. The CDR3 has 13 amino acids. Germline V gene data show CDR1 as SGHDN and CDR2 as FVKESK. The CDR3 region is CASSQERLYEQYF. The CDR3, as DNA: TGTGCCAGCAGCCAAGAGAGGCTTTACGAGCAGTACTTC.

V usage is TRBV27 and J usage is TRBJ2-3; 7 nucleotides align to TRBD2. The CDR3 loop spans 15 amino acids. V lost 4 bases and J lost 3; bases outside the gene matches: 7. Per germline, CDR1 MNHEY and CDR2 SMNVEV (reference sequence). The CDR3 spells CASSSTWEGTDTQYF. CDR3 bases: TGTGCCAGCAGTTCCACCTGGGAGGGAACAGATACGCAGTATTTT.

The chain carries TRBV5-1 and TRBJ2-1; D is perhaps TRBD2 (6 bases). V gave up 4 bases and J gave up 3 bases, with 17 bases separating them. CDR1 is SGHRS, CDR2 YFSETQ, per germline. CDR3 length equals 16 residues. The CDR3 spells CASSGAGGTHYNEQFF. The CDR3 DNA is TGCGCCAGCAGCGGGGCGGGCGGGACCCACTACAATGAGCAGTTCTTC.

This clone occurred once. The chain uses TRBV27 and TRBJ2-1; TRBD2 matches at 8 bases. With 6 bases clipped from V and 4 bases from J, the junction kept 8 bases outside the gene matches. Looked up from germline, CDR1 is MNHEY and CDR2 is SMNVEV (reference sequence). This CDR3 region has 15 residues. This chain's CDR3 is CASSSAGDGYNEQFF. The CDR3 region has the DNA TGTGCCAGCAGCTCAGCGGGAGACGGATACAATGAGCAGTTCTTC.

The genes are TRBV10-3 and TRBJ2-1, with TRBD1 identical over 8 bases. This CDR3 contains 16 residues. The V and J ends lost 2 bases and 3 bases, in that order; junction bases with no gene match: 6. CDR1 and CDR2 from the germline V gene are ENHRY and SYGVKD. The CDR3 sequence is CAISEGDRGFYNEQFF. As DNA, the CDR3 is TGTGCCATCAGTGAGGGCGACAGGGGTTTCTACAATGAGCAGTTCTTC.

This chain connects TRBV9 to TRBJ2-3; D might be TRBD1 or TRBD2, each matching 5 bases. V lost 2 bases and J 0 bases, leaving 13 bases between the germline ends. Germline V lookup: CDR1 SGDLS, CDR2 YYNGEE. The CDR3 loop spans 16 amino acids. This chain's CDR3 is CASSVNPRDSTDTQYF. In DNA form, the CDR3 reads TGTGCCAGCAGCGTGAACCCCCGGGACAGCACAGATACGCAGTATTTT.

The V call is TRBV6-4, the J call TRBJ2-1; D tentatively fits TRBD1 or TRBD2 (6 bases each). The V gene's germline CDR1 is MRHNA and CDR2 SNTAGT. Trimming removed 5 bases from V and 2 bases from J, with 16 bases in between. The CDR3 contains 16 residues. This CDR3 is CASSKRVGGPYNEQFF. CDR3 bases: TGTGCCAGCAGTAAAAGGGTGGGGGGCCCCTACAATGAGCAGTTCTTC.

The gene calls are TRBV5-6 and TRBJ1-1, with D unclear. V was shortened by 1 base and J by 4 bases, with 11 bases between the two germline ends. Germline-derived CDR1 and CDR2 are SGHDT and YYEEEE. This CDR3 has 14 residues. DNA for the CDR3: TGTGCCAGCAGCTTGTCGGGGTGGAGCACTGAAGCTTTCTTT. Encoded protein: CASSLSGWSTEAFF.

V usage is TRBV25-1 and J usage is TRBJ2-5, with a possible D match to TRBD2 (5 bases). The germline V gene encodes CDR1 MGHDK and CDR2 SYGVNS. V was trimmed by 4 bases and J by 1 base, leaving 13 bases between them. This CDR3 is 15 amino acids long. In nucleotides, the CDR3 is TGTGCCAGCAGTGTTTGGGCAGAGGGCCAAGAGACCCAGTACTTC. Amino acids: CASSVWAEGQETQYF.

The chain combines TRBV11-2 with TRBJ2-5; TRBD1 aligns across 7 bases. Trimming removed 1 base from V and 4 bases from J; junction bases left unmatched: 12. Germline CDR1 is SGHAT and CDR2 is FQNNGV. This CDR3 is built from 17 residues. The CDR3 reads CASSLVPLDRVGETQYF. The CDR3 coding sequence is TGTGCCAGCAGCTTAGTACCCCTCGACAGGGTCGGAGAGACCCAGTACTTC. The entire variable domain, with the rest obtained from reference TRBV11-2 and TRBJ2-5, is as follows: EAGVAQSPRYKIIEKRQSVAFWCNPISGHATLYWYQQILGQGPKLLIQFQNNGVVDDSQLPKDRFSAERLKGVDSTLKIQPAKLEDSAVYLCASSLVPLDRVGETQYFGPGTRLLVL.

This sequence joins TRBV18 and TRBJ2-7, with 8 nucleotides matching TRBD1. This CDR3 contains 14 residues. V lost 2 bases, J lost 6 bases, and 6 bases stayed unmatched. From germline, CDR1 is KGHSH and CDR2 LQKENI. The CDR3 loop is CASSPGTGFSEQYF. In DNA, the CDR3 is TGTGCCAGCTCACCAGGGACAGGTTTCAGCGAGCAGTACTTC.

The chain employs TRBV15 and TRBJ2-3; D is perhaps TRBD2 (5 bases). The germline V gene has CDR1 LNHNV and CDR2 YYDKDF (reference sequence). V lost 0 bases, J lost 6 bases, and 19 bases lay in between. The CDR3 has 17 amino acids. CDR3 protein: CATSRDRSSPGMDTQYF. The CDR3 DNA sequence: TGTGCCACCAGCAGAGATCGGTCGTCCCCGGGGATGGATACGCAGTATTTT.

The chain is built from TRBV5-1 and TRBJ2-1, with D possibly matching TRBD2 (5 bases). With 5 bases removed from V and 0 bases from J, the gap between germline ends came to 6 bases. Per the germline V gene, CDR1 is SGHRS and CDR2 is YFSETQ. The CDR3 spans 13 residues. The CDR3: CASRGSSYNEQFF. CDR3 in DNA: TGCGCCAGCAGGGGGAGCTCCTACAATGAGCAGTTCTTC.

In DNA form, the CDR3 reads TGCGCCAGCAGCCATAGGACTAATTACGAGCAGTACTTC. Residues: CASSHRTNYEQYF. The rearrangement links TRBV4-1 to TRBJ2-7; a possible D gene is TRBD2 (6 bases). The V gene's germline CDR1 is MGHRA and CDR2 YSYEKL. The CDR3 contains 13 residues. V was trimmed by 3 bases and J by 4 bases, leaving 10 bases between them.

The chain couples TRBV19 to TRBJ2-1; D is uncertain. The CDR3 consists of 15 residues. Deletions cut 3 bases from V and 0 bases from J, with 9 bases between. Germline CDR1 LNHDA, CDR2 SQIVND (reference sequence). The CDR3 protein is CASSIVRSSYNEQFF. The DNA of the CDR3 is TGTGCCAGTAGTATTGTGAGAAGCTCCTACAATGAGCAGTTCTTC.

J is TRBJ2-5 and V is TRBV5-1, with D perhaps matching TRBD1 (5 bases). The CDR3 consists of 17 residues. The V gene lost 1 base and the J gene lost 1 base, with 17 bases spanning the gap. In germline, CDR1 is SGHRS, CDR2 YFSETQ. The CDR3 bases are TGCGCCAGCAGCTTGTTTGCGGACAAAAGGGCCCAAGAGACCCAGTACTTC. Protein product: CASSLFADKRAQETQYF.